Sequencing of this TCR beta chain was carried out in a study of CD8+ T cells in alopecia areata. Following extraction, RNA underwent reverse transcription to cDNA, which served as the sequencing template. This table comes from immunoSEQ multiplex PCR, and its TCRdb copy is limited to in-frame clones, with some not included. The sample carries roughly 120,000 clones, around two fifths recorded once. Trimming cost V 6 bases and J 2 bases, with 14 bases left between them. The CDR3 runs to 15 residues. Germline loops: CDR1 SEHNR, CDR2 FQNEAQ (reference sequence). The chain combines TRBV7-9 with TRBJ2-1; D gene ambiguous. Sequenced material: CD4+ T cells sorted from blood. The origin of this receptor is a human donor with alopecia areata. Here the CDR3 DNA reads TGTGCCAGCAGTTCCGAAGCAGCCACCTACAATGAGCAGTTCTTC. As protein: CASSSEAATYNEQFF.